This T cell receptor (beta chain) was recovered during a study of blood T cell repertoires in COVID-19. About the study: Whether acute or convalescent, the COVID-19 samples came from the United States, Italy and Spain. PBMCs, B-cell-depleted T cells, or T cells provided the cDNA or gDNA that made up the material.

The CDR3 is made up of 15 amino acids. Germline CDR1 reads MDHEN; CDR2 reads SYDVKM. V was pared by 4 bases and J by 7 bases, with 17 bases between. Clones were sequenced by immunoSEQ multiplex PCR, and TCRdb holds only the in-frame ones, with some missing. The table shows about 34,000 clones, with roughly 87% occurring only once. Sample: peripheral blood. The V gene is TRBV28, the J gene TRBJ2-1; TRBD1 is a possible D gene (6 bases). The receptor comes from a woman aged 60-70 years with active COVID-19. DNA of the CDR3: TGTGCCAGCAGTTCGAACAGGGTTCTCGCTAATGAGCAGTTCTTC. Translating it yields CASSSNRVLANEQFF.